The entry below describes one TCR beta chain. The CDR3 runs to 17 residues. CDR1 is SGHRS and CDR2 is YFSETQ in the germline V gene. V was shortened by 0 bases and J by 1 base, with 16 bases between the two germline ends. Assay: immunoSEQ multiplex PCR; the TCRdb copy retains only in-frame clones and omits some. This table has approximately 58,000 clones, 90% to 95% appearing once. These data come from a study of graft-versus-host responses after intestinal transplantation. Study-wide background: The whole recipient group had anti-thymocyte globulin induction followed by tacrolimus and steroids for two to four years.

The clonotype originates from a human patient who received an intestinal transplant, so some T cells may come from the graft donor. This chain joins TRBV5-1 and TRBJ1-2; D gene unclear. The sample here was PBMCs, taken less than 130 days after intestinal transplantation. The CDR3 protein is CASSLAGPVVNNYGYTF. The CDR3 region has the DNA TGCGCCAGCAGCTTGGCCGGTCCAGTAGTAAATAACTATGGCTACACCTTC.